These 6 T cell receptor beta chains were all obtained from the same sample, sequenced in a study of blood T cell repertoires in COVID-19. Repertoires were generated with immunoSEQ multiplex PCR, while TCRdb's copy carries only in-frame clones and drops some. The top ten clones hold about a sixth of a sample with about 7,500 clones, around 70% of them seen once. Sequenced sample: peripheral blood. The receptors were sampled from a human donor in a cohort sampled during active COVID-19.

The chain employs TRBV4-2 and TRBJ2-1; 14 positions agree with TRBD2. Germline loops: CDR1 LGHNA, CDR2 YNFKEQ. Trimming cost V 6 bases and J 12 bases; bases outside gene matches: 4. The CDR3 length is 13 residues. CDR3: CASRGLAGVVQFF. In DNA form, the CDR3 reads TGTGCCAGCAGGGGACTAGCGGGAGTAGTGCAGTTCTTC.

This clone was counted a few times. This chain connects TRBV7-8 to TRBJ2-1; TRBD2 agrees at 8 bases. Losses at the gene ends were 5 bases for V and 5 bases for J; bases not matched to a gene: 20. Germline assignment: CDR1 SGHVS and CDR2 FQNEAQ. The CDR3 sequence is 19 residues long. The CDR3 DNA sequence: TGTGCCAGCAGCCGCCGGATAGCGGGGTGGGGGGGGCCCCACAATGAGCAGTTCTTC. It yields the protein CASSRRIAGWGGPHNEQFF.

This sequence joins TRBV7-2 and TRBJ2-5, with a possible D match to TRBD1 (6 bases). Germline CDR1 SGHTA, CDR2 FQGNSA. CDR3 length equals 16 residues. Trimming cost V 5 bases and J 2 bases, with 18 bases left between them. The CDR3 reads CASSEGHGSLQETQYF. Here the CDR3 DNA reads TGTGCCAGCAGCGAGGGACACGGCTCATTACAAGAGACCCAGTACTTC.

V is TRBV30 and J is TRBJ2-3, with a weak D call TRBD2 (6 bases). This CDR3 is built from 15 residues. CDR1 and CDR2 (germline): GTSNPN, SVGIG (reference sequence). Trimming removed 4 bases at V and 5 bases at J, with 19 bases between. CDR3 in amino acids: CAWKRGYGSGDTQYF. Written as DNA, the CDR3 is TGTGCCTGGAAACGGGGGTACGGGAGTGGAGATACGCAGTATTTT. The whole variable domain, filled in from reference TRBV30 and TRBJ2-3, reads SQTIHQWPATLVQPVGSPLSLECTVEGTSNPNLYWYRQAAGRGLQLLFYSVGIGQISSEVPQNLSASRPQDRQFILSSKKLLLSDSGFYLCAWKRGYGSGDTQYFGPGTRLTVL.

The chain is built from TRBV7-9 and TRBJ1-1, with 7 bases that match TRBD1. Trimming removed 5 bases from V and 4 bases from J; junction bases left unmatched: 4. Germline V gene sequence: CDR1 SEHNR, CDR2 FQNEAQ (reference sequence). The CDR3 runs 13 residues. The CDR3 coding sequence is TGTGCCAGCAGCCCTACAGGGGCCACTGAAGCTTTCTTT. It encodes CASSPTGATEAFF.

The chain uses TRBV7-9 and TRBJ2-7, with 8 bases fitting TRBD2. This CDR3 region has 17 residues. The trim removed 4 bases at V and 4 bases at J, leaving 15 bases unmatched. Germline V lookup: CDR1 SEHNR, CDR2 FQNEAQ (reference sequence). In DNA, the CDR3 is TGTGCCAGCAGCTCGCGCCCCCTTAGCGGGGAGTGGTACGAGCAGTACTTC. It specifies CASSSRPLSGEWYEQYF.